The next 24 T cell receptor beta chains were all read from a single sample in a study of blood T cell repertoires in COVID-19. TCRdb keeps only in-frame clones here, not all; method: immunoSEQ multiplex PCR. In the table there are hundreds of thousands of clones, 85% to 90% of which are singletons. The specimen sequenced was PBMCs or T cells enriched from blood (not recorded which). Every receptor here comes from a man aged 25-45 years who had recovered from COVID-19.

This rearrangement joins TRBV5-1 to TRBJ1-4; possible D gene TRBD1, 6 bases. CDR1 is SGHRS and CDR2 is YFSETQ in the germline V gene. The ends were cut back, 0 bases at V and 3 bases at J, with 12 bases in the middle. The CDR3 has 16 amino acids. CDR3 region: CASSLAPAGANEKLFF. CDR3 nucleotides: TGCGCCAGCAGCTTGGCGCCAGCAGGGGCTAATGAAAAACTGTTTTTT.

The chain recombines TRBV24-1 with TRBJ2-3; D not resolved. Trimming left V 0 bases short and J 6 bases short, with 6 bases between. CDR3 length: 13 residues. Germline CDR1 and CDR2: KGHDR and SFDVKD. CDR3 protein: CATSDLIRDTQYF. In nucleotides, the CDR3 is TGTGCCACCAGTGATTTGATCAGGGATACGCAGTATTTT.

The gene calls are TRBV10-2 and TRBJ1-6; TRBD1 matches 8 bases. V was pared by 3 bases and J by 5 bases, with 15 bases of the junction left unmatched. CDR3 length: 19 amino acids. Per germline, CDR1 WSHSY and CDR2 SAAADI. This chain's CDR3 is CASSDVGGTGGNNNSPLHF. DNA for the CDR3: TGCGCCAGCAGTGATGTCGGGGGTACAGGGGGTAACAATAATTCACCCCTCCACTTT.

Only a few counts were recorded for this clone. The V call is TRBV5-1, the J call TRBJ1-2; 7 bases are shared with TRBD1. The V and J ends lost 0 bases and 3 bases, in that order; junction bases with no gene match: 8. The CDR3 runs to 16 residues. The germline V gene has CDR1 SGHRS and CDR2 YFSETQ. The CDR3 is CASSLDETGNDYGYTF. Written as DNA, the CDR3 is TGCGCCAGCAGCTTGGACGAGACAGGGAATGACTATGGCTACACCTTC.

As to this clone: Other DNA sequences from this sample encode an identical CDR3 as well. J is TRBJ2-3 and V is TRBV2, with 8 nucleotides matching TRBD1. In germline, CDR1 is SNHLY, CDR2 FYNNEI. Trimming cost V 6 bases and J 1 base; bases outside gene matches: 0. CDR3 length: 13 residues. The CDR3 DNA reads TGTGCCAGCAGGGACAGGGGCACAGATACGCAGTATTTT. Its protein product is CASRDRGTDTQYF. The full variable domain, rest sourced from reference TRBV2 and TRBJ2-3, is EPEVTQTPSHQVTQMGQEVILRCVPISNHLYFYWYRQILGQKVEFLVSFYNNEISEKSEIFDDQFSVERPDGSNFTLKIRSTKLEDSAMYFCASRDRGTDTQYFGPGTRLTVL.

The chain has TRBV23-1 and TRBJ2-6; no clear D. TRBV23-1 is an ORF for which the function is uncertain. CDR3 length: 21 residues. V shed 3 bases and J shed 1 base, with 25 bases lying between them. The CDR3 DNA reads TGCGCCAGCAGTCAGCCGAATCCGAGGCCCAGCCCAACGTCTGGGGCCAACGTCCTGACTTTC. It specifies CASSQPNPRPSPTSGANVLTF.

This chain joins TRBV10-1 and TRBJ2-5; 8 nucleotides align to TRBD1. The V segment lost 7 bases and the J segment 9 bases; nucleotides outside the gene matches: 10. The CDR3 covers 13 residues. Germline-derived CDR1 and CDR2 are WNHNN and SYGVQD (reference sequence). The CDR3 DNA is TGCGCCAGCAAACAGGGGGACGTGTTGTCCCAGTACTTC. As protein: CASKQGDVLSQYF.

This chain joins TRBV30 and TRBJ1-2, with a tentative D call TRBD1 (5 bases). The CDR3 spans 15 residues. Germline-derived CDR1 and CDR2 are GTSNPN and SVGIG (reference sequence). Between the trimmed V and J ends, which lost 6 bases and 3 bases, there was a span of 20 bases. The CDR3 DNA reads TGTGCCTGTTCTCGGAGGGACTCCGCGGACTATGGCTACACCTTC. Residues: CACSRRDSADYGYTF.

This chain connects TRBV28 to TRBJ1-2, with TRBD1 matching over 9 bases. Trimming took 3 bases from V and 8 from J; bases not matched to a gene: 7. This CDR3 is built from 14 residues. Germline loops: CDR1 MDHEN, CDR2 SYDVKM. The CDR3 DNA sequence: TGTGCCAGCAGTTTCTCACAGGGGGCATTGGGCTACACCTTC. It yields the protein CASSFSQGALGYTF.

The V and J genes are TRBV11-2 and TRBJ2-3; no definite D call. Germline V CDR1 and CDR2: SGHAT, FQNNGV. Trimming left V 5 bases short and J 2 bases short, with 14 bases between. The CDR3 runs 15 residues. CDR3 in DNA: TGTGCCAGCAGCGATAGAAGACTCCCCACAGATACGCAGTATTTT. Encoded protein: CASSDRRLPTDTQYF.

V gene TRBV7-8 combines with J gene TRBJ2-5; D gene unclear. Trimming took off 6 bases at V and 2 bases at J, with 7 bases between the two ends. This CDR3 has 12 amino acids. Germline values: CDR1 SGHVS, CDR2 FQNEAQ. This chain's CDR3 is CASRIGQETQYF. The CDR3 DNA is TGTGCCAGCAGGATCGGGCAAGAGACCCAGTACTTC.

This clone was recorded a few times. The V gene is TRBV4-2, the J gene TRBJ1-2, with D possibly being TRBD1 (6 bases). There are 14 residues in the CDR3. V was cut by 4 bases and J by 3 bases, with 12 bases left in between. CDR1 and CDR2 (germline): LGHNA, YNFKEQ. CDR3 in DNA: TGTGCCAGCAGCCCCACATCAGGGGACTATGGCTACACCTTC. It specifies CASSPTSGDYGYTF.

The gene calls are TRBV10-1 and TRBJ2-7; 13 positions agree with TRBD2. After removal of 0 bases from V and 2 bases from J, the junction contained 1 base not matched to a gene. The CDR3 sequence is 16 residues long. CDR1 WNHNN and CDR2 SYGVQD come from the germline V gene (reference sequence). CDR3 residues: CASSESTSGGTYEQYF. The CDR3 nucleotides are TGCGCCAGCAGTGAGTCGACTAGCGGGGGGACCTACGAGCAGTACTTC.

The rearrangement uses TRBV11-1 and TRBJ2-3; 11 nucleotides match TRBD2. J was trimmed by 6 bases and V by 6 bases; bases with no gene match: 5. The germline V gene has CDR1 SGHAT and CDR2 FQDESV (reference sequence). The length of the CDR3 is 14 residues. The CDR3 region has the DNA TGTGCCAGCAGGCTAGCGGGGGGCGCGGATACGCAGTATTTT. Protein sequence: CASRLAGGADTQYF.

V and J are TRBV2 and TRBJ1-1, with 7 bases aligning to TRBD1. Germline CDR1 reads SNHLY; CDR2 reads FYNNEI. J lost 9 bases, V lost 0 bases, and 1 base had no gene match. The CDR3 has 12 amino acids. The chain's CDR3 is CASSEAGQKAFF. The CDR3 DNA is TGTGCCAGCAGTGAAGCGGGACAGAAAGCTTTCTTT. The whole variable domain, remainder taken from reference TRBV2 and TRBJ1-1, is EPEVTQTPSHQVTQMGQEVILRCVPISNHLYFYWYRQILGQKVEFLVSFYNNEISEKSEIFDDQFSVERPDGSNFTLKIRSTKLEDSAMYFCASSEAGQKAFFGQGTRLTVV.

This clone was observed once. This chain connects TRBV5-6 to TRBJ2-5; D gene ambiguous. The CDR3 loop spans 13 amino acids. Per the germline V gene, CDR1 is SGHDT and CDR2 is YYEEEE. The V end lost 2 bases, the J end lost 10 bases, and 15 bases lay between the germline ends. The CDR3 loop is CASSFGLVRSQYF. The CDR3 region has the DNA TGTGCCAGCAGCTTTGGTCTAGTAAGAAGCCAGTACTTC.

This sequence joins TRBV6-5 and TRBJ2-7, with TRBD1 matching 10 bases. The CDR3 loop spans 14 amino acids. With 5 bases clipped from V and 6 bases from J, the junction kept 7 bases outside the gene matches. Germline-derived CDR1 and CDR2 are MNHEY and SVGAGI. This CDR3 reads CASSRDRGGPEQYF. In nucleotides, the CDR3 is TGTGCCAGCAGTCGGGACAGGGGAGGTCCCGAGCAGTACTTC.

The chain carries TRBV18 and TRBJ1-2; 7 positions agree with TRBD1. CDR1 and CDR2 (germline): KGHSH, LQKENI. The J segment lost 2 bases and the V segment lost 2 bases, leaving 2 bases of the junction unmatched. This CDR3 has 14 residues. The DNA of the CDR3 is TGTGCCAGCTCACCAGGGACAGAAAACTATGGCTACACCTTC. Translating it yields CASSPGTENYGYTF.

The chain joins TRBV6-5 to TRBJ2-2, with D hard to call. Germline V lookup: CDR1 MNHEY, CDR2 SVGAGI. The V and J ends lost 4 bases and 1 base respectively, with 13 bases between them. The CDR3 runs to 16 residues. CDR3 nucleotide sequence: TGTGCCAGCAGTTCCAGCAGGATTGGGAACACCGGGGAGCTGTTTTTT. The encoded protein is CASSSSRIGNTGELFF.

J is TRBJ1-4 and V is TRBV7-2; 7 bases are shared with TRBD1. Germline V CDR1 and CDR2: SGHTA, FQGNSA. Losses at the gene ends were 8 bases for V and 8 bases for J; bases not matched to a gene: 11. CDR3 length equals 14 residues. The CDR3 reads CASSDRVGFEKLFF. The CDR3 DNA reads as TGTGCCAGCTCTGACAGGGTGGGGTTCGAAAAACTGTTTTTT.

The CDR3 sequence: CASSLVIGRVDQPQHF. The DNA of the CDR3 is TGTGCCAGCAGCCTCGTAATTGGGAGGGTCGATCAGCCCCAGCATTTT. The V gene is TRBV2, the J gene TRBJ1-5; D gene unclear. The ends were cut back, 6 bases at V and 5 bases at J, with 20 bases in the middle. The CDR3 totals 16 residues. Germline CDR1 reads SNHLY; CDR2 reads FYNNEI.

This clone was counted a single time. This chain uses TRBV4-1 with TRBJ1-4; no clear D. The CDR3 loop spans 16 amino acids. Trimming took 0 bases from V and 0 from J, leaving 8 bases between them. Germline CDR1 MGHRA, CDR2 YSYEKL. CDR3 DNA: TGCGCCAGCAGCCAAGAGAGTCGGGCAACTAATGAAAAACTGTTTTTT. It codes for CASSQESRATNEKLFF.

The chain carries TRBV6-4 and TRBJ2-3, with TRBD1 matching 7 bases. Trimming at V came to 0 bases and at J to 5 bases, leaving 17 bases not matched to a gene. This CDR3 contains 19 residues. Germline V lookup: CDR1 MRHNA, CDR2 SNTAGT. Here the CDR3 DNA reads TGTGCCAGCAGTGACTCAGGGGGCACCCGGGGAGTTGCCCTAGATACGCAGTATTTT. It encodes CASSDSGGTRGVALDTQYF.

The chain links TRBV12-3 or TRBV12-4 to TRBJ1-4; 8 bases agree with TRBD1. The CDR3 has 13 amino acids. V lost 5 bases, J lost 8 bases, and 4 bases stayed unmatched. The CDR3 region has the DNA TGTGCCAGCAGTGCGAGACAGGGGGAAAAACTGTTTTTT. Protein sequence: CASSARQGEKLFF.